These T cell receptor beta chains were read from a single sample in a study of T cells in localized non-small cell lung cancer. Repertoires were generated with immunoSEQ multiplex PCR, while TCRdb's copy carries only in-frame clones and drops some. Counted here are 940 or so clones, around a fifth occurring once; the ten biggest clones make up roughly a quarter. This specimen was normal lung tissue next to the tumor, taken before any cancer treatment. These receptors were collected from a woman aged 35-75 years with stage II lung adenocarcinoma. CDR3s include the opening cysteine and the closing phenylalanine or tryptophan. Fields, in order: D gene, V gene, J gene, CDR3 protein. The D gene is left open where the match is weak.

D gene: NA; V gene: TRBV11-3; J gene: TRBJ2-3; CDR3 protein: CASSPDSTGYTQYF
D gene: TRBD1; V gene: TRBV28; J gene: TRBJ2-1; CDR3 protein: CASSPQGQLNNEQFF
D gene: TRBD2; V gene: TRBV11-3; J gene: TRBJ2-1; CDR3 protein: CASSGGLVSYEQFF
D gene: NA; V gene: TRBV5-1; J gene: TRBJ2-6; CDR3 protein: CASSLGASSGANVLTF
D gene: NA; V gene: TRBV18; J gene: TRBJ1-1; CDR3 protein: CASSPNRAGTEAFF
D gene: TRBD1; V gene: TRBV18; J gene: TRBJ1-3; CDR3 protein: CASSPTRTGSSGNTIYF
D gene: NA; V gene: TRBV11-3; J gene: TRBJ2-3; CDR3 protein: CASDLGAQDTDTQYF
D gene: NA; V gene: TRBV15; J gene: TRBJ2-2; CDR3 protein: CATTRKTGGAGELFF
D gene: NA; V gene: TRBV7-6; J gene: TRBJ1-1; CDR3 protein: CASSLPFLREQNTEAFF
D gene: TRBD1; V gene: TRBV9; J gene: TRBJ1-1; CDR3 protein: CASSARTGLAEAFF
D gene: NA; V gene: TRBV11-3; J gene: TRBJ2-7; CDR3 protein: CASSLVGGPSEQYF
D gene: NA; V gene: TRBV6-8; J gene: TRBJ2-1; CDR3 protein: CASSESFNEQFF
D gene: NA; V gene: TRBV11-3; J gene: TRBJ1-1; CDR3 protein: CASSLGLGDTEAFF
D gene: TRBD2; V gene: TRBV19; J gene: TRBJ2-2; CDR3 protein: CASSNSGRASNTGELFF
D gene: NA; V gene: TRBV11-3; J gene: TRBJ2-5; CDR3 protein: CASSLGASLQETQYF
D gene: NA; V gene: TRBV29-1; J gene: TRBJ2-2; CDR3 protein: CSVEAGNTGELFF